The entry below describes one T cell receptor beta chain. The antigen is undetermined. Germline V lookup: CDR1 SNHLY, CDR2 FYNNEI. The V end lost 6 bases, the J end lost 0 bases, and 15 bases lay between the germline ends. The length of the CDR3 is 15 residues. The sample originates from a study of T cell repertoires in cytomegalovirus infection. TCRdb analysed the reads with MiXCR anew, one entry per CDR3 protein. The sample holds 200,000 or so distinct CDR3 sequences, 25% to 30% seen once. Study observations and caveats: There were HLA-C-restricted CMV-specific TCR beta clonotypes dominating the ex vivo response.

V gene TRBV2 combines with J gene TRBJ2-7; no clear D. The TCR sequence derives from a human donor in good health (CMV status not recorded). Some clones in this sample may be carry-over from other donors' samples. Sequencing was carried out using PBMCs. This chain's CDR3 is CASRLRTPSSYEQYF. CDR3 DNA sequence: TGTGCCAGCAGACTGAGGACCCCGAGCTCCTACGAGCAGTACTTC.